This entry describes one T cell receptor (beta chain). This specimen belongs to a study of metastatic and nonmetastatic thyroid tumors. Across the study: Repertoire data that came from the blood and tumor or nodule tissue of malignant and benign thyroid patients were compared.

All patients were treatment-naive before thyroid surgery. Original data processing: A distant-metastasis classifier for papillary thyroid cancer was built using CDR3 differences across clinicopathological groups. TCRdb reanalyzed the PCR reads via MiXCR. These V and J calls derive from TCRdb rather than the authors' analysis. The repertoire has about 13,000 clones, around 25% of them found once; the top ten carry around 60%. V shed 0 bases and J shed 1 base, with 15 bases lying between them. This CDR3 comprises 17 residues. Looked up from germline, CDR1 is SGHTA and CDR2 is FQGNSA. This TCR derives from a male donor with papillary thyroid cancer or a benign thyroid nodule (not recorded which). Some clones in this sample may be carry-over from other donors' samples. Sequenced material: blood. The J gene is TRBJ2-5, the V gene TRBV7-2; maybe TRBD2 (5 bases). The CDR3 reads CASSLAIARPSQETQYF. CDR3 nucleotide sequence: TGTGCCAGCAGCTTAGCGATAGCGAGACCCAGCCAAGAGACCCAGTACTTC. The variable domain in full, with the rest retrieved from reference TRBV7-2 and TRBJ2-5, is GAGVSQSPSNKVTEKGKDVELRCDPISGHTALYWYRQSLGQGLEFLIYFQGNSAPDKSGLPSDRFSAERTGGSVSTLTIQRTQQEDSAVYLCASSLAIARPSQETQYFGPGTRLLVL.